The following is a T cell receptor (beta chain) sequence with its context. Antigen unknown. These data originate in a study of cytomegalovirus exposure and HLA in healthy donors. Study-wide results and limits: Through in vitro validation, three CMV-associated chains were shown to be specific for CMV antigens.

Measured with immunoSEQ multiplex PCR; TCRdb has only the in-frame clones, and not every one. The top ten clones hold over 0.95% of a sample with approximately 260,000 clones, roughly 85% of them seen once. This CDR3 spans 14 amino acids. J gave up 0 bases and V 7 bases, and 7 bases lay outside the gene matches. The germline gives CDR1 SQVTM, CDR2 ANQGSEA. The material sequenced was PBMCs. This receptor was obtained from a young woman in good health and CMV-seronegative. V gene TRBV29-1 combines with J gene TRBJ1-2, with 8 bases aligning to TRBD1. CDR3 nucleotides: TGCAGCGCAAGGACAGGGACCGCTAACTATGGCTACACCTTC. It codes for CSARTGTANYGYTF.